These 8 T cell receptor beta chains share one sample of origin, sequenced in a study of cytomegalovirus exposure and HLA in healthy donors. Sequenced by immunoSEQ multiplex PCR; TCRdb stores in-frame clones only, minus some. This sample carries 100,000 to 150,000 clones, roughly 87% of them seen once, and the ten largest clones take roughly 1.2%. The sequencing sample was made of PBMCs. These receptors were collected from a woman aged 18-29 years in good health and CMV-seronegative.

V gene TRBV4-1 combines with J gene TRBJ1-1; D is unclear. Germline V gene sequence: CDR1 MGHRA, CDR2 YSYEKL. This CDR3 has 12 residues. Trimming pared 0 bases from V and 8 bases from J, leaving 7 bases between. CDR3: CASSQDLREAFF. CDR3 nucleotide sequence: TGCGCCAGCAGCCAAGATCTGCGGGAAGCTTTCTTT.

The chain uses TRBV27 and TRBJ2-3; D may be TRBD2 (5 bases). The CDR3 loop spans 16 amino acids. With 0 bases removed from V and 3 bases from J, the gap between germline ends came to 13 bases. Germline values: CDR1 MNHEY, CDR2 SMNVEV (reference sequence). The CDR3 is CASSLSPWGATDTQYF. CDR3 coding DNA: TGTGCCAGCAGTTTATCCCCTTGGGGAGCTACAGATACGCAGTATTTT.

The chain carries TRBV19 and TRBJ2-7, with 7 bases that match TRBD1. Per germline, CDR1 LNHDA and CDR2 SQIVND (reference sequence). The CDR3 has 13 residues. V lost 5 bases, J lost 2 bases, and 3 bases stayed unmatched. The CDR3 reads CASSRQGAYEQYF. DNA for the CDR3: TGTGCCAGTAGTCGGCAGGGGGCCTACGAGCAGTACTTC.

The chain uses TRBV5-1 and TRBJ1-6; TRBD1 might be the D (5 bases). This CDR3 is built from 14 residues. The germline gives CDR1 SGHRS, CDR2 YFSETQ. V was cut by 6 bases and J by 7 bases, with 14 bases left in between. CDR3 sequence: CASNAGAGNSPLHF. The CDR3 DNA is TGCGCCAGCAACGCCGGAGCAGGGAATTCACCCCTCCACTTT.

The J gene is TRBJ1-4, the V gene TRBV7-2, with D uncertain. Germline-derived CDR1 and CDR2 are SGHTA and FQGNSA. The CDR3 is made up of 15 amino acids. Trimming removed 5 bases from V and 7 bases from J, with 17 bases in between. CDR3 loop: CASSPQAPRGEKLFF. For the CDR3, the DNA is TGTGCCAGCAGCCCCCAGGCCCCGCGGGGTGAAAAACTGTTTTTT.

This chain links TRBV5-1 with TRBJ2-1; tentative D call: TRBD1 (6 bases). From germline, CDR1 is SGHRS and CDR2 YFSETQ. V shed 1 base and J shed 7 bases, with 15 bases lying between them. The CDR3 is made up of 15 amino acids. DNA for the CDR3: TGCGCCAGCAGCTTGACAGGGATTAGTAGAAATGAGCAGTTCTTC. Protein: CASSLTGISRNEQFF. Looking up the rest from reference TRBV5-1 and TRBJ2-1 gives the full variable domain: KAGVTQTPRYLIKTRGQQVTLSCSPISGHRSVSWYQQTPGQGLQFLFEYFSETQRNKGNFPGRFSGRQFSNSRSEMNVSTLELGDSALYLCASSLTGISRNEQFFGPGTRLTVL.

CDR3 in amino acids: CASSRSRADTQYF. CDR3 nucleotides: TGTGCCAGCAGCCGGAGCAGGGCAGATACGCAGTATTTT. The chain links TRBV14 to TRBJ2-3; the D gene is possibly TRBD1 (5 bases). The CDR3 contains 13 residues. The V gene lost 4 bases and the J gene lost 4 bases, with 9 bases spanning the gap. Germline V gives CDR1 SGHDN, CDR2 FVKESK.

V gene TRBV2 combines with J gene TRBJ2-3, with D perhaps matching TRBD2 (6 bases). Trimming took 1 base from V and 5 from J, leaving 16 bases between them. CDR1 and CDR2 (germline): SNHLY, FYNNEI. The CDR3 extends over 16 amino acids. CDR3 sequence (DNA): TGTGCCAGCAGTGAAGGTCCTCGGGACTTTGAAGATACGCAGTATTTT. Residues: CASSEGPRDFEDTQYF.